The sequence of this T cell receptor (beta chain) was determined in a study of response to subunit inactivated influenza vaccine. Study-level findings and limits: The authors put forward the suggestion that each seasonal influenza vaccination may bring in only a limited number of new T cells.

This CDR3 spans 16 amino acids. CDR1 and CDR2 from the germline V gene are LNHNV and YYDKDF (reference sequence). The V end lost 0 bases, the J end lost 4 bases, and 13 bases lay between the germline ends. Using its own MiXCR run on the RT-PCR reads, TCRdb lists one record per CDR3 protein. The sample yields about 700,000 distinct CDR3 sequences, about 15% seen once. Comment on this clonotype: Its specificity is unknown.

The sequence was collected from a man aged 45-65 years who received an inactivated influenza vaccine. Sample: PBMCs from blood, taken 14 days before vaccination. V usage is TRBV15 and J usage is TRBJ2-1, with D possibly matching TRBD2 (6 bases). CDR3 loop: CATSRDAGGIYNEQFF. CDR3 in DNA: TGTGCCACCAGCAGAGATGCTGGCGGGATTTACAATGAGCAGTTCTTC.